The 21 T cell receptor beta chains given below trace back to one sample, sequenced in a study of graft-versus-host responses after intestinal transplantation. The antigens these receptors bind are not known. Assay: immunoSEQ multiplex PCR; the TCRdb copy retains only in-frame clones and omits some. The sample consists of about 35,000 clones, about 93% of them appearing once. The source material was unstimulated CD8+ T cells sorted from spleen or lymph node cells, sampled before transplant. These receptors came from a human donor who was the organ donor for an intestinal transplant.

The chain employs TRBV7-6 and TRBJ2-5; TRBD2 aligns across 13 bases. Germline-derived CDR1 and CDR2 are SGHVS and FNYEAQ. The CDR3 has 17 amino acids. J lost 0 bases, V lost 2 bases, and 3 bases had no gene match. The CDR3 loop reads CASSLQGLAGHQETQYF. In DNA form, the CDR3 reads TGTGCCAGCAGCTTACAGGGACTAGCGGGACACCAAGAGACCCAGTACTTC. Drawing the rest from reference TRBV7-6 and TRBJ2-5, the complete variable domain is GAGVSQSPRYKVTKRGQDVALRCDPISGHVSLYWYRQALGQGPEFLTYFNYEAQQDKSGLPNDRFSAERPEGSISTLTIQRTEQRDSAMYRCASSLQGLAGHQETQYFGPGTRLLVL.

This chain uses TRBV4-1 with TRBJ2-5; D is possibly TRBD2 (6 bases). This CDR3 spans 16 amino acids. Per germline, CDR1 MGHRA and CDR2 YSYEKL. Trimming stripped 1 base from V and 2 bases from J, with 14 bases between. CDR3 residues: CASSQVLADTQETQYF. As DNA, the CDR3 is TGCGCCAGCAGCCAAGTATTAGCGGATACACAAGAGACCCAGTACTTC.

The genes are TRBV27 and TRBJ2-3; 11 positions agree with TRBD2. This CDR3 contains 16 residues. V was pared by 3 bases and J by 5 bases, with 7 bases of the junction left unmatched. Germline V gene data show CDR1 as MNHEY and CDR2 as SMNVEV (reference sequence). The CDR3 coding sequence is TGTGCCAGCAGTTTGTCACTAGCGGGAGTTGAAGATACGCAGTATTTT. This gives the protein CASSLSLAGVEDTQYF.

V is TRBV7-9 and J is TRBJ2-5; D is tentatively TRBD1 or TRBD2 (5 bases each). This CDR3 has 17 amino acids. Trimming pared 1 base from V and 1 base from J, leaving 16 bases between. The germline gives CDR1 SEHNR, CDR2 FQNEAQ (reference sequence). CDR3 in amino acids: CASSLGTRGVLQETQYF. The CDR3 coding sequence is TGTGCCAGCAGCTTAGGCACGAGAGGGGTCCTCCAAGAGACCCAGTACTTC.

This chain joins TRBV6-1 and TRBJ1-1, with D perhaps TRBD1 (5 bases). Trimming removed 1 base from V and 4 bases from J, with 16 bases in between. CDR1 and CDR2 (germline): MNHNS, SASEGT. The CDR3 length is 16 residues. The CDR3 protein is CASSEDQGVGGTEAFF. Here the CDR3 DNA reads TGTGCCAGCAGTGAAGATCAAGGCGTGGGGGGCACTGAAGCTTTCTTT.

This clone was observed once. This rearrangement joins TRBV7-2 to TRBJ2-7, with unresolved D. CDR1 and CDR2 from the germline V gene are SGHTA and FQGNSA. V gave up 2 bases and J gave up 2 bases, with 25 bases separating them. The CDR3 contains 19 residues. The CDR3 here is CASSLTWVAGLFLTYEQYF. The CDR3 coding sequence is TGTGCCAGCAGCTTAACGTGGGTTGCTGGTTTGTTCCTAACCTACGAGCAGTACTTC.

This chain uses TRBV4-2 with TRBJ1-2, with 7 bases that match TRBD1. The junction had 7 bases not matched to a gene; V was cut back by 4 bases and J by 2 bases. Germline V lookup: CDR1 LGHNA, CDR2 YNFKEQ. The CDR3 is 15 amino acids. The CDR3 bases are TGTGCCAGCAGCCCCTGGACAGGTTCAAACTATGGCTACACCTTC. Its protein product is CASSPWTGSNYGYTF.

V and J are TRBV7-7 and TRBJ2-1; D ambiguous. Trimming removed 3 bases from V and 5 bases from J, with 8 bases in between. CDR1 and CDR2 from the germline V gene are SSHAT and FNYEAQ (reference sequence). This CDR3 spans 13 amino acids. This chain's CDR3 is CASSFGPNNEQFF. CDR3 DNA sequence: TGTGCCAGCAGCTTCGGGCCGAACAATGAGCAGTTCTTC. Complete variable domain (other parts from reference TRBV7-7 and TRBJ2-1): GAGVSQSPRYKVTKRGQDVTLRCDPISSHATLYWYQQALGQGPEFLTYFNYEAQPDKSGLPSDRFSAERPEGSISTLTIQRTEQRDSAMYRCASSFGPNNEQFFGPGTRLTVL.

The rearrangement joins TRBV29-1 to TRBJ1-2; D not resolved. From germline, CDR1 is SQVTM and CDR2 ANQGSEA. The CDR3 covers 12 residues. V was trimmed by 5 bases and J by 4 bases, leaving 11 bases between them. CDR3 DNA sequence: TGCAGCGTTACGCCCCCAACCTATGGCTACACCTTC. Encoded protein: CSVTPPTYGYTF.

The CDR3 loop reads CASSLSAGSYGYTF. DNA of the CDR3: TGTGCCAGCAGTTTGTCGGCAGGGAGCTATGGCTACACCTTC. The V call is TRBV27, the J call TRBJ1-2; possibly TRBD1 for D (5 bases). Per the germline V gene, CDR1 is MNHEY and CDR2 is SMNVEV (reference sequence). Between the trimmed V and J ends, which lost 3 bases and 4 bases, there was a span of 12 bases. The CDR3 runs to 14 residues.

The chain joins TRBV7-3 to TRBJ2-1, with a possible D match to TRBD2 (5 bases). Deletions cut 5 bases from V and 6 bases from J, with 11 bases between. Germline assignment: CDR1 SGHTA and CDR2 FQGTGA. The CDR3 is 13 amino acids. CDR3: CASSLGNANEQFF. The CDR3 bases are TGTGCCAGCAGCCTCGGGAACGCCAATGAGCAGTTCTTC.

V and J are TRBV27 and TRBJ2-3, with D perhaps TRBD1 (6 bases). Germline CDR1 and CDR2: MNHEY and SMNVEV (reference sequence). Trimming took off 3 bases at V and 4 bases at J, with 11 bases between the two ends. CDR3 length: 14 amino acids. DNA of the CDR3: TGTGCCAGCAGTTTTGACAGGTTTGCAGATACGCAGTATTTT. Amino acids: CASSFDRFADTQYF.

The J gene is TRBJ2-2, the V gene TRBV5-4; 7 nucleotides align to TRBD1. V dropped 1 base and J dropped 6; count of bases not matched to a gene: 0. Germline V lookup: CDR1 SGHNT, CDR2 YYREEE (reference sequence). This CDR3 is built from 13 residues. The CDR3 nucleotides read TGTGCCAGCAGCTTGCAGGGGGCCGGGGAGCTGTTTTTT. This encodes CASSLQGAGELFF.

DNA for the CDR3: TGTGCCAGCAGTTACGATAGTCGGGGACGGGATACTGAAGCTTTCTTT. Translating gives CASSYDSRGRDTEAFF. The rearrangement links TRBV6-5 to TRBJ1-1; D may be TRBD1 (5 bases). The CDR3 covers 16 residues. Trimming took 2 bases from V and 5 from J, leaving 18 bases between them. Germline V gene data show CDR1 as MNHEY and CDR2 as SVGAGI.

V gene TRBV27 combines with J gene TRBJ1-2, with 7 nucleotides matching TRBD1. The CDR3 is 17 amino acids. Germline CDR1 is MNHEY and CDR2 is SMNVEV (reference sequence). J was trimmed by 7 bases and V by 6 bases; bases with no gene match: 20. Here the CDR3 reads CASSVTGAGGEMGGYTF. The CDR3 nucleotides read TGTGCCAGCAGCGTCACCGGCGCAGGGGGAGAGATGGGTGGCTACACCTTC.

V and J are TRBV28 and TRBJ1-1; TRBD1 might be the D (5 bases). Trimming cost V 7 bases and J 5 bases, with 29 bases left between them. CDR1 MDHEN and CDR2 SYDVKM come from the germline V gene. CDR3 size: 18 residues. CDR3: CASIPYIGHPLVGTEAFF. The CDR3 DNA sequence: TGTGCCAGCATCCCTTATATTGGACATCCCCTGGTAGGTACTGAAGCTTTCTTT.

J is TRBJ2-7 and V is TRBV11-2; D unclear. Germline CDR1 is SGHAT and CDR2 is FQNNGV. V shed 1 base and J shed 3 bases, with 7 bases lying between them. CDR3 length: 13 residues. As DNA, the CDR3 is TGTGCCAGCAGCTTAGCGCACCACTACGAGCAGTACTTC. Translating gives CASSLAHHYEQYF.

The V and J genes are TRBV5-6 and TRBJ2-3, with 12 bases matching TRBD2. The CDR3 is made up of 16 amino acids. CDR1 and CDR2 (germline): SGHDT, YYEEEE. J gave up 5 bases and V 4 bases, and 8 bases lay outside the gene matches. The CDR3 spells CASSGLAGGSGDTQYF. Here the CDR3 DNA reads TGTGCCAGCAGCGGGCTAGCGGGAGGGTCAGGAGATACGCAGTATTTT.

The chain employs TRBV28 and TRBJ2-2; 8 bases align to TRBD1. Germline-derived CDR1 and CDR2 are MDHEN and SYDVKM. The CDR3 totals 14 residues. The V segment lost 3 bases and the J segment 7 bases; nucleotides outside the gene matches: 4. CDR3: CASSFLGQGGELFF. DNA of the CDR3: TGTGCCAGCAGTTTCTTAGGACAGGGCGGGGAGCTGTTTTTT.

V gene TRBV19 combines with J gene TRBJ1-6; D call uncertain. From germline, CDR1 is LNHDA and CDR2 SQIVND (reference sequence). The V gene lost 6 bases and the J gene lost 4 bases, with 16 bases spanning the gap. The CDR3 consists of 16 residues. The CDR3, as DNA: TGTGCCAGTAGCCTTAATCAGGACCTTTATAATTCACCCCTCCACTTT. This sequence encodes CASSLNQDLYNSPLHF.

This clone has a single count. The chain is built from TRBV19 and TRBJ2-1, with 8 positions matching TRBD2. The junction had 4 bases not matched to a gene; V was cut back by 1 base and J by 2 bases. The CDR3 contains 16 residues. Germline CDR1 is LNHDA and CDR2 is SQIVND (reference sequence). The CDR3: CASSIGGAGAYNEQFF. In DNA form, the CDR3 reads TGTGCCAGTAGTATAGGGGGAGCGGGGGCCTACAATGAGCAGTTCTTC.